Each of the 9 T cell receptor beta chains below was sequenced from the same sample in a study of persistence of HIV-infected CD4 T cells. This was the immunoSEQ version 4 assay in survey mode. Data came from immunoSEQ multiplex PCR; TCRdb stores just in-frame clones and leaves some out. The sample consists of some 30,000 clones, over 65% of them appearing once. Stimulation used about 10 ug/mL lysate from CMV-infected fibroblasts. CD40L/CD69 double-negative CD45RO-high memory CD4+ T cells were collected. No antigen has been identified for these receptors. Specimen: CD4+ T cells sorted from PBMCs after approximately 18-hour stimulation, collected from a patient who received antiretroviral therapy. The receptor set was obtained from an adult woman with HIV who was CMV-seropositive.

This clone was detected only a few times. The CDR3 coding sequence is TGTGCCAGCAGTGACGGGGACTCAAACTATGGCTACACCTTC. Translation: CASSDGDSNYGYTF. This chain uses TRBV6-4 with TRBJ1-2, with D perhaps TRBD1 (5 bases). CDR3 size: 14 residues. Trimming took off 2 bases at V and 2 bases at J, with 9 bases between the two ends. CDR1 is MRHNA and CDR2 is SNTAGT in the germline V gene.

The gene calls are TRBV9 and TRBJ2-3; 7 positions agree with TRBD1. The germline V gene has CDR1 SGDLS and CDR2 YYNGEE. The length of the CDR3 is 18 residues. V was clipped by 4 bases and J by 3 bases; unmatched bases: 17. This CDR3 reads CASSPTVTGARVTDTQYF. The CDR3 region has the DNA TGTGCCAGCAGCCCGACTGTTACAGGGGCCCGGGTTACAGATACGCAGTATTTT.

This clone was detected a few times. The chain has TRBV2 and TRBJ2-7, with 7 bases matching TRBD2. Trimming at V came to 4 bases and at J to 3 bases, leaving 12 bases not matched to a gene. Per the germline V gene, CDR1 is SNHLY and CDR2 is FYNNEI. The CDR3 extends over 16 amino acids. The CDR3 loop reads CASSGDYPSLNYEQYF. In DNA form, the CDR3 reads TGTGCCAGCAGTGGGGACTATCCTTCCTTGAACTACGAGCAGTACTTC.

This clone was seen more than once but under ten times. This chain joins TRBV10-3 and TRBJ2-5; D is ambiguous. CDR1 and CDR2 (germline): ENHRY, SYGVKD. The CDR3 consists of 14 residues. The V gene lost 8 bases and the J gene lost 5 bases, with 18 bases spanning the gap. As DNA, the CDR3 is TGTGCCATCTCACGCTCGGAGTTTGGGGAGACCCAGTACTTC. As protein: CAISRSEFGETQYF.

The rearrangement uses TRBV12-3 or TRBV12-4 and TRBJ1-1; D is unresolved. Trimming pared 4 bases from V and 11 bases from J, leaving 14 bases between. The CDR3 totals 12 residues. CDR3 sequence reads: CASSSDSGWAFF. In nucleotides, the CDR3 is TGTGCCAGCAGTTCCGACTCGGGGTGGGCTTTCTTT.

The chain couples TRBV29-1 to TRBJ2-2; D might be TRBD2 (5 bases). Germline-derived CDR1 and CDR2 are SQVTM and ANQGSEA. Trimming stripped 4 bases from V and 4 bases from J, with 10 bases between. The length of the CDR3 is 13 residues. The CDR3: CSVVIGGTGELFF. The CDR3 DNA is TGCAGCGTTGTCATAGGAGGCACCGGGGAGCTGTTTTTT.

The chain's CDR3 is CASSQVPRGNYGYTF. The CDR3 bases are TGTGCCAGCAGCCAAGTACCCAGGGGTAACTATGGCTACACCTTC. The V gene is TRBV3-1 (or the pseudogene TRBV3-2), the J gene TRBJ1-2, with D tentatively TRBD1 (6 bases). V was shortened by 1 base and J by 1 base, with 10 bases between the two germline ends. Germline CDR1 and CDR2: LGHDT and YNNKEL (reference sequence). This CDR3 is built from 15 residues.

The chain combines TRBV6-5 with TRBJ2-7, with D tentatively TRBD2 (6 bases). CDR1 MNHEY and CDR2 SVGAGI come from the germline V gene. Trimming shortened V by 6 bases and J by 4 bases, and 16 bases separated the two germline ends. The CDR3 covers 14 residues. The CDR3 sequence: CASSRMDGGYEQYF. CDR3 DNA: TGTGCCAGCAGCCGGATGGACGGGGGATACGAGCAGTACTTC.

This clone has just one count. This chain joins TRBV6-5 and TRBJ2-2; 7 bases are a match to TRBD2. CDR1 and CDR2 (germline): MNHEY, SVGAGI. The trim removed 6 bases at V and 4 bases at J, leaving 5 bases unmatched. There are 14 residues in the CDR3. CDR3 DNA sequence: TGTGCCAGCAGCCGACTAGCAGGCACCGGGGAGCTGTTTTTT. Translation gives CASSRLAGTGELFF.